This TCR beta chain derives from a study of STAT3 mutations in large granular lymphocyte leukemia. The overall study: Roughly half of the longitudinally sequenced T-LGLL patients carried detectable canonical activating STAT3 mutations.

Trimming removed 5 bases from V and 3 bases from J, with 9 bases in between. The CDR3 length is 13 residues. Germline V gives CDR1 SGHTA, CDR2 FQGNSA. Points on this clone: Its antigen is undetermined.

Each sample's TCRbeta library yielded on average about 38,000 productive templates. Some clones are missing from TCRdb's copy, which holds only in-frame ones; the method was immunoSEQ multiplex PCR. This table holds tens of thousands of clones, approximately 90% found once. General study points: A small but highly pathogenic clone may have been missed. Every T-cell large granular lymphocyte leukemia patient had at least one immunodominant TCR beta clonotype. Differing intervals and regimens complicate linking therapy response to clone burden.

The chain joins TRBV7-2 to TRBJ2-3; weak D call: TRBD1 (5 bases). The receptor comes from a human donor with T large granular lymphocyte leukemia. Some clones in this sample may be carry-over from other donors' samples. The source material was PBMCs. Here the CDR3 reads CASSPYRTDTQYF. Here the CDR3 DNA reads TGTGCCAGCAGCCCCTACAGGACAGATACGCAGTATTTT.